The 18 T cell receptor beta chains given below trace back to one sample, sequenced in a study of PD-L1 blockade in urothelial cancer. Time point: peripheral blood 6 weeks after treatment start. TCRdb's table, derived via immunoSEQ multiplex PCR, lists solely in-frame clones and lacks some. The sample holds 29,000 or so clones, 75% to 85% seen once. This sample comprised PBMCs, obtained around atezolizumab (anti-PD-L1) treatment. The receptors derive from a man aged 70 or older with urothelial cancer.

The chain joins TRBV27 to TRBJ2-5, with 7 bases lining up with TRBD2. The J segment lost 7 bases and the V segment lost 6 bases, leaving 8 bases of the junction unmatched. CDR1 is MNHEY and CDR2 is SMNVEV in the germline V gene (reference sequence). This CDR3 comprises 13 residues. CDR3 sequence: CASRTGGRGTQYF. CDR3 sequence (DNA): TGTGCCAGCAGAACCGGGGGGAGGGGGACCCAGTACTTC.

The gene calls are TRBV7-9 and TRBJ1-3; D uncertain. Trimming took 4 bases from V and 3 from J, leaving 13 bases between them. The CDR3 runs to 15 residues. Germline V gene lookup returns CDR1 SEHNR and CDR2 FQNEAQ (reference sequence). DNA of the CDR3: TGTGCCAGCAGCTGGGAGCGGGCAGTTGGAAACACCATATATTTT. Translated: CASSWERAVGNTIYF.

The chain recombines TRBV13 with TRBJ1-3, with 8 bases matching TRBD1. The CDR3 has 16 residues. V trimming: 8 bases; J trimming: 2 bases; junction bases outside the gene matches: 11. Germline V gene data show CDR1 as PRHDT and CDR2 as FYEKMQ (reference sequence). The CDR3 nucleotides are TGTGCCAGCGGACGGACAGGGAAGAAGGCTGGAAACACCATATATTTT. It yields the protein CASGRTGKKAGNTIYF.

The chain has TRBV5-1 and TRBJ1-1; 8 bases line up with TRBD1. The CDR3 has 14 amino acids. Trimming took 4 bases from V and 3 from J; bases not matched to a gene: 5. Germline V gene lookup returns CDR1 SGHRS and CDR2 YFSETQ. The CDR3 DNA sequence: TGCGCCAGCAGCGCCCTGGGACAGGACACTGAAGCTTTCTTT. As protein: CASSALGQDTEAFF.

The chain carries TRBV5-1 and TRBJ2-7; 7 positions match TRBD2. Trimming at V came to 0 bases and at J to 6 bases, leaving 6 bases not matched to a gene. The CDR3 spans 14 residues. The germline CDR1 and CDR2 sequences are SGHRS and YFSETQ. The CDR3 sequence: CASSLEDSGGEQYF. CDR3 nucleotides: TGCGCCAGCAGCTTGGAAGACTCGGGGGGCGAGCAGTACTTC.

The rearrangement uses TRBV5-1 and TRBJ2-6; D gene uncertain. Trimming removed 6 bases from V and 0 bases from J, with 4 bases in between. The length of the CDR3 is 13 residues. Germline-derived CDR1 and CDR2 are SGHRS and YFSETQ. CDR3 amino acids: CASTISGANVLTF. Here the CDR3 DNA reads TGCGCCAGCACCATCTCTGGGGCCAACGTCCTGACTTTC.

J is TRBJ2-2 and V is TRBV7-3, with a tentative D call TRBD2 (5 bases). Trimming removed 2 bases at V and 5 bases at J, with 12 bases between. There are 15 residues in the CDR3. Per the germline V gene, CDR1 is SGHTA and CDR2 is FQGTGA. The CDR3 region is CASSLLPDFTGELFF. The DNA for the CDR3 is TGTGCCAGCAGCTTACTTCCGGACTTTACCGGGGAGCTGTTTTTT.

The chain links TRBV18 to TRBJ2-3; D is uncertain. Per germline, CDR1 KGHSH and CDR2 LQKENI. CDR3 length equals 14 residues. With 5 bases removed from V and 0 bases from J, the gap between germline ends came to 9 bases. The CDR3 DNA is TGTGCCAGCTCATCCATGACAAGCACAGATACGCAGTATTTT. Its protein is CASSSMTSTDTQYF.

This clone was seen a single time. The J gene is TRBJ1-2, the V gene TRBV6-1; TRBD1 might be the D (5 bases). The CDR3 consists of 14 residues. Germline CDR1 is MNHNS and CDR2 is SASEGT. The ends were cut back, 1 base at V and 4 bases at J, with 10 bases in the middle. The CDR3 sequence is CASSEGGAFYGYTF. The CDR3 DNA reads TGTGCCAGCAGTGAAGGGGGCGCCTTCTATGGCTACACCTTC.

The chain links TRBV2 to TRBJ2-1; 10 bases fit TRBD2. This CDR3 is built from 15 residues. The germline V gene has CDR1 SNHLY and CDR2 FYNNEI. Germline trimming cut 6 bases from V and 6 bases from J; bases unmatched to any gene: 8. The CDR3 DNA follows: TGTGCCAGCAGGAAACTAGCGGGGCCTTCCAATGAGCAGTTCTTC. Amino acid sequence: CASRKLAGPSNEQFF.

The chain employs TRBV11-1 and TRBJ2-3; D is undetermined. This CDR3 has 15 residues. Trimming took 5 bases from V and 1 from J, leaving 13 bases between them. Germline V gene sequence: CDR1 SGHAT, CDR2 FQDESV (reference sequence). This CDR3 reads CASSPLRGRTDTQYF. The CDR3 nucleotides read TGTGCCAGCAGCCCTCTAAGAGGTCGCACAGATACGCAGTATTTT.

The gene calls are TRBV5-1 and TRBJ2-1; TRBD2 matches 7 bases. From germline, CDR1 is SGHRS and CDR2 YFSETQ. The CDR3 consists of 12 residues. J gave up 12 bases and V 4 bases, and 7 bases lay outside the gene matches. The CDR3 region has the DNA TGCGCCAGCAGCAGTCGGGGAGGGGCGCAGTTCTTC. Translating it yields CASSSRGGAQFF.

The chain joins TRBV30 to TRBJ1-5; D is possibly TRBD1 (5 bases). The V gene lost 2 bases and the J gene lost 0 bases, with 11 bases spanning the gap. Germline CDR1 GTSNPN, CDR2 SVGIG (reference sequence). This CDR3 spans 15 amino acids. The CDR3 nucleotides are TGTGCCTGGAGTTCAGGGAGGGGTAGCAATCAGCCCCAGCATTTT. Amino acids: CAWSSGRGSNQPQHF.

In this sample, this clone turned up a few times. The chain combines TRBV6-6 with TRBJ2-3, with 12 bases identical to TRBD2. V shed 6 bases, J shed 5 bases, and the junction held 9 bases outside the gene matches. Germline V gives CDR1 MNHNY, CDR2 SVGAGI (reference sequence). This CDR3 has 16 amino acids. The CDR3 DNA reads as TGTGCCAGCAGCCCTGGGACTAGCGGGTTCGTAGATACGCAGTATTTT. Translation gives CASSPGTSGFVDTQYF.

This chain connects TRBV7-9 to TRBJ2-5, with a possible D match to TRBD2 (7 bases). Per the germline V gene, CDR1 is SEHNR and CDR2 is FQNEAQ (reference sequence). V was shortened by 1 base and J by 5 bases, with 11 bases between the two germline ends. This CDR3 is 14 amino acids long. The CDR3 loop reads CASSLEGGQETQYF. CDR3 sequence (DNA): TGTGCCAGCAGCTTAGAGGGGGGGCAGGAGACCCAGTACTTC. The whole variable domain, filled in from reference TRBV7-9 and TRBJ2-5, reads DTGVSQNPRHKITKRGQNVTFRCDPISEHNRLYWYRQTLGQGPEFLTYFQNEAQLEKSRLLSDRFSAERPKGSFSTLEIQRTEQGDSAMYLCASSLEGGQETQYFGPGTRLLVL.

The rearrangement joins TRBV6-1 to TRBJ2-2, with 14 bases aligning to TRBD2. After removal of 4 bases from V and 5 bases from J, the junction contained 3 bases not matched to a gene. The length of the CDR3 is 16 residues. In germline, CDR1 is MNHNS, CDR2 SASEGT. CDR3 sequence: CASSAGTSGRTGELFF. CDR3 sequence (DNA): TGTGCCAGCAGTGCCGGGACTAGCGGGAGAACCGGGGAGCTGTTTTTT.

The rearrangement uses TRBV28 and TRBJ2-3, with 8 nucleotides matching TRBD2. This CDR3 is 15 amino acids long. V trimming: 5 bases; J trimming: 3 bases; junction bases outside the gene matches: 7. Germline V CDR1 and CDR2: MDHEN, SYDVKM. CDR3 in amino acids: CASSPSGSQTDTQYF. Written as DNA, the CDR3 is TGTGCCAGCAGTCCCAGCGGGAGTCAAACAGATACGCAGTATTTT.

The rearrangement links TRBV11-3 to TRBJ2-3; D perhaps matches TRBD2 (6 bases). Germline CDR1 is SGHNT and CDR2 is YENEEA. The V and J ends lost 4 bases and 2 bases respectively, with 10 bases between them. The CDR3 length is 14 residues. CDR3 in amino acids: CASSSGLFTDTQYF. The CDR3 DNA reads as TGTGCCAGCAGCTCGGGACTCTTCACAGATACGCAGTATTTT.